What follows is one T cell receptor beta chain and its context. The antigen is undetermined. These data come from a study of cytomegalovirus exposure and HLA in healthy donors. Study-wide points: Across donors, most TCRs were seen rarely, yet some public ones were widespread.

PCR primers comprised 60 Vbeta and 13 Jbeta primers. Sequenced by immunoSEQ multiplex PCR; TCRdb stores in-frame clones only, minus some. The top ten clones hold 9.7% of a sample with 150,000 to 200,000 clones, about 80% of them seen once. Donors counted as nominally healthy when sampled, yet unrecorded immune exposures were likely. CDR1 is SGHRS and CDR2 is YFSETQ in the germline V gene. This CDR3 is 17 amino acids long. The V and J ends lost 0 bases and 6 bases respectively, with 22 bases between them. Sequenced input: PBMCs. The J gene is TRBJ2-7, the V gene TRBV5-1; D possibly corresponds to TRBD1 (5 bases). This TCR derives from a man aged 18 to 29 in good health and CMV-seropositive. The CDR3 nucleotides read TGCGCCAGCAGCTTGGACAGTTCCAGTTCCCATAGGGGCGAGCAGTACTTC. Translating gives CASSLDSSSSHRGEQYF.